This T cell receptor (beta chain) stems from a study of cytomegalovirus exposure and HLA in healthy donors. Overall study context: Previous work identified roughly 120 million unique TCR beta sequences from roughly 170 million T cells.

The CDR3 has 15 residues. CDR1 SSHAT and CDR2 FNYEAQ come from the germline V gene (reference sequence). V was clipped by 6 bases and J by 3 bases, with 17 bases between them. For this clone: What it binds is unknown.

Study-wide points: In a later analysis, CMV-associated beta chains were mostly HLA-associated, it appeared.

Healthy donors of bone marrow made up the group. While unrecorded immune exposures were likely, the donors were nominally healthy when sampled. The PCR had 60 Vbeta and 13 Jbeta primers. The table came from immunoSEQ multiplex PCR; TCRdb's copy has only in-frame clones and leaves some out. This sample's table has about 150,000 clones. This TCR was recovered from a man aged 30-40 years in good health and CMV-seronegative. The chain is built from TRBV7-7 and TRBJ2-5, with a tentative D call TRBD1 (6 bases). Sequenced input: PBMCs. The CDR3 sequence: CASSLFNRDEETQYF. In DNA form, the CDR3 reads TGTGCCAGCAGTCTCTTCAACAGGGACGAAGAGACCCAGTACTTC.